This TCR beta chain originates from a study of T-cell reconstitution after alpha-beta-depleted transplantation in children. Unique molecular identifiers were incorporated during preparation of the TCRbeta library. TCRdb reanalysed the PCR reads using MiXCR and keeps one entry per CDR3 protein. The sample consists of 200,000 to 300,000 distinct CDR3 sequences, roughly 8% of them appearing once. Remarks on this clonotype: At one boundary the junction diverges from the germline segment, which might be a read error.

The sequencing used PBMCs, mostly from graft donor cells, collected 180 days after TCRalphabeta/CD19-depleted stem cell transplant. The sequence came from a male patient younger than 18 who had a stem cell transplant for acute lymphoblastic leukemia, so the T cells may come from the graft donor.

The CDR3 nucleotides are TGTCCCAGCAGATTAGCGGCATCCTCCTACGAGCAGTACTTC. Amino acid sequence: CPSRLAASSYEQYF. The chain is built from TRBV12-3 or TRBV12-4 and TRBJ2-7; a possible D gene is TRBD2 (6 bases). The CDR3 consists of 14 residues.